Below, 10 T cell receptor beta chains from the same sample are listed, as sequenced in a study of T cell repertoires in ileal Crohn's disease. Regarding time point: inflamed ileum from the surgical specimen. Sequencing used immunoSEQ multiplex PCR; TCRdb keeps in-frame clones, though not all of them. The sample contains 2,500 or so clones, approximately 93% of which appear only once. Sample: ileal tissue. These receptors originate from an adult with Crohn's disease.

V gene TRBV7-2 combines with J gene TRBJ2-3; D tentatively fits TRBD1 or TRBD2 (6 bases each). V was trimmed by 1 base and J by 1 base, leaving 15 bases between them. Per the germline V gene, CDR1 is SGHTA and CDR2 is FQGNSA. This CDR3 has 17 amino acids. CDR3: CASSLGGDTRGTDTQYF. DNA for the CDR3: TGTGCCAGCAGCTTAGGCGGGGACACCCGGGGCACAGATACGCAGTATTTT.

The V call is TRBV11-2, the J call TRBJ2-1, with TRBD1 identical over 8 bases. V shed 1 base, J shed 7 bases, and the junction held 9 bases outside the gene matches. This CDR3 comprises 16 residues. Germline loops: CDR1 SGHAT, CDR2 FQNNGV. CDR3 DNA sequence: TGTGCCAGCAGCTTAGCCGGGGCAGGGGGCAATAATGAGCAGTTCTTC. Amino acid sequence: CASSLAGAGGNNEQFF.

The V call is TRBV19, the J call TRBJ2-1; D ambiguous. Germline loops: CDR1 LNHDA, CDR2 SQIVND (reference sequence). The CDR3 covers 13 residues. V shed 5 bases and J shed 2 bases, with 7 bases lying between them. CDR3 region: CASSRGAYNEQFF. In DNA form, the CDR3 reads TGTGCCAGTAGTCGTGGAGCCTACAATGAGCAGTTCTTC.

The chain carries TRBV19 and TRBJ2-5; 9 nucleotides line up with TRBD1. In germline, CDR1 is LNHDA, CDR2 SQIVND (reference sequence). The CDR3 sequence is 14 residues long. The junction had 6 bases not matched to a gene; V was cut back by 5 bases and J by 5 bases. The CDR3 bases are TGTGCCAGTAGTCTCGGACAGGGGACGGAGACCCAGTACTTC. It encodes CASSLGQGTETQYF.

The CDR3 spells CASSIDDSGGAADTQYF. The DNA of the CDR3 is TGTGCCAGTAGTATAGATGATAGCGGGGGGGCGGCAGATACGCAGTATTTT. The J gene is TRBJ2-3, the V gene TRBV19; TRBD2 matches at 11 bases. The ends lost 0 bases at V and 4 bases at J; junction bases unmatched: 6. CDR1 and CDR2 (germline): LNHDA, SQIVND (reference sequence). The length of the CDR3 is 17 residues.

The chain uses TRBV5-4 and TRBJ2-7; D not certain. Trimming removed 4 bases at V and 2 bases at J, with 7 bases between. The CDR3 sequence is 12 residues long. The V gene's germline CDR1 is SGHNT and CDR2 YYREEE (reference sequence). CDR3 loop: CASSETAYEQYF. The CDR3 DNA reads as TGTGCCAGCAGCGAGACCGCCTACGAGCAGTACTTC.

The chain combines TRBV6-1 with TRBJ2-7; D is undetermined. The V end was cut by 6 bases, the J end by 1 base, with 7 bases between. The CDR3 is made up of 12 amino acids. The V gene's germline CDR1 is MNHNS and CDR2 SASEGT. CDR3 residues: CASSAPSYEQYF. In nucleotides, the CDR3 is TGTGCCAGCAGCGCCCCGTCCTACGAGCAGTACTTC.

This chain joins TRBV28 and TRBJ1-1; perhaps TRBD1 as D (5 bases). The germline V gene encodes CDR1 MDHEN and CDR2 SYDVKM. The V gene lost 5 bases and the J gene lost 1 base, with 14 bases spanning the gap. CDR3 size: 15 residues. In nucleotides, the CDR3 is TGTGCCAGCAGTCTCTGGACCGGGGGGAACACTGAAGCTTTCTTT. This codes for CASSLWTGGNTEAFF.

The chain recombines TRBV7-9 with TRBJ1-4, with D hard to call. This CDR3 region has 14 residues. Trimming removed 1 base from V and 8 bases from J, with 11 bases in between. From germline, CDR1 is SEHNR and CDR2 FQNEAQ (reference sequence). CDR3 bases: TGTGCCAGCAGCTTAGGGCTCGTAGGGGAAAAACTGTTTTTT. The encoded protein is CASSLGLVGEKLFF.

The chain couples TRBV5-1 to TRBJ2-1; D gene ambiguous. Trimming took off 1 base at V and 8 bases at J, with 4 bases between the two ends. This CDR3 spans 11 amino acids. The germline CDR1 and CDR2 sequences are SGHRS and YFSETQ. The CDR3 reads CASSLRDEQFF. The CDR3 region has the DNA TGCGCCAGCAGCTTGAGGGATGAGCAGTTCTTC.